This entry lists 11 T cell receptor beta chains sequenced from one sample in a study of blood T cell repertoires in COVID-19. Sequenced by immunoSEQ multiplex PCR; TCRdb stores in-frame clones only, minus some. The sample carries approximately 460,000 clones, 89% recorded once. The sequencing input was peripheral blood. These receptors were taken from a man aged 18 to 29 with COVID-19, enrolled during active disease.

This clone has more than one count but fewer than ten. CDR3 protein: CASGLVQGRTGELFF. The CDR3, as DNA: TGTGCTAGTGGTTTGGTACAGGGTAGAACCGGGGAGCTGTTTTTT. The V gene is TRBV12-5, the J gene TRBJ2-2, with D perhaps TRBD1 (6 bases). The CDR3 length is 15 residues. Germline CDR1 LGHNT, CDR2 FRNRAP. Between the trimmed V and J ends, which lost 0 bases and 5 bases, there was a span of 10 bases.

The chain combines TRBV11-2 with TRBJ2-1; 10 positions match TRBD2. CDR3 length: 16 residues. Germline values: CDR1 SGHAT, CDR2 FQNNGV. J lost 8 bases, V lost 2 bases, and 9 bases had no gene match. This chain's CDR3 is CASSLTGLARTDEQFF. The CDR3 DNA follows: TGTGCCAGCAGCTTAACGGGACTAGCGCGAACGGATGAGCAGTTCTTC. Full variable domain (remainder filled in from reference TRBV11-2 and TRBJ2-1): EAGVAQSPRYKIIEKRQSVAFWCNPISGHATLYWYQQILGQGPKLLIQFQNNGVVDDSQLPKDRFSAERLKGVDSTLKIQPAKLEDSAVYLCASSLTGLARTDEQFFGPGTRLTVL.

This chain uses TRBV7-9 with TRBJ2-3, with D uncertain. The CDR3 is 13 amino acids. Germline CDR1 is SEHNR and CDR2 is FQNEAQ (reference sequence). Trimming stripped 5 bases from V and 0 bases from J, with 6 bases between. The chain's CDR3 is CASSQESTDTQYF. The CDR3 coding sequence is TGTGCCAGCAGCCAGGAAAGCACAGATACGCAGTATTTT.

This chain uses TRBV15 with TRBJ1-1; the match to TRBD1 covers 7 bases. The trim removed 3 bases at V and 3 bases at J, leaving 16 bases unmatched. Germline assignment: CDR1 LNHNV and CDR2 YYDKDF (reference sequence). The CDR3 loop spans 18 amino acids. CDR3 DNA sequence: TGTGCCACCAGCAGCCCCGGTAGACAGGGACGGTGGTACACTGAAGCTTTCTTT. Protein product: CATSSPGRQGRWYTEAFF.

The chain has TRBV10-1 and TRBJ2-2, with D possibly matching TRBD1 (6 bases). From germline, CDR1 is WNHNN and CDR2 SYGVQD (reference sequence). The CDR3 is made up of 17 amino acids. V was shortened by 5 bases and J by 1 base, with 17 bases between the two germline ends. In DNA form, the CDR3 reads TGCGCCAGCAGTATACTACAGGGCCCAGGGAACACCGGGGAGCTGTTTTTT. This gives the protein CASSILQGPGNTGELFF.

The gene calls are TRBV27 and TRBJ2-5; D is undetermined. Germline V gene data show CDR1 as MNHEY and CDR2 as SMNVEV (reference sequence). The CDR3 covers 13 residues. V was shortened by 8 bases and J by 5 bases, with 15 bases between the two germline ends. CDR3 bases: TGTGCCAGCGGTAGAAAGAGGCGGGAGACCCAGTACTTC. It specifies CASGRKRRETQYF.

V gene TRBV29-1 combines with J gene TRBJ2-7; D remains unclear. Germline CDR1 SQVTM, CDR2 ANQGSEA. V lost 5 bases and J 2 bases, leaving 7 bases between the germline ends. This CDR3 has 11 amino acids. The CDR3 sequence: CSVSTAYEQYF. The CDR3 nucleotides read TGCAGCGTTTCTACAGCCTACGAGCAGTACTTC.

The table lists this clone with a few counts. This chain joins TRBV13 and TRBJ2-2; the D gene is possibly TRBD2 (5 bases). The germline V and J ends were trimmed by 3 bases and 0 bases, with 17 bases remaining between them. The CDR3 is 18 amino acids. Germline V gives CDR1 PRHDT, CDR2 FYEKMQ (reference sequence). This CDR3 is CASSFRTRSGANTGELFF. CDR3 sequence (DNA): TGTGCCAGCAGCTTCAGAACCCGGAGCGGAGCGAACACCGGGGAGCTGTTTTTT. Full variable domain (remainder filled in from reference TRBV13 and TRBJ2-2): AAGVIQSPRHLIKEKRETATLKCYPIPRHDTVYWYQQGPGQDPQFLISFYEKMQSDKGSIPDRFSAQQFSDYHSELNMSSLELGDSALYFCASSFRTRSGANTGELFFGEGSRLTVL.

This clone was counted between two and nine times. The CDR3 coding sequence is TGCGCCAGCAGCTTCGGGACTCAAGAGACCCAGTACTTC. Amino acids: CASSFGTQETQYF. The chain combines TRBV5-1 with TRBJ2-5; a weak D match, TRBD2 (6 bases). In germline, CDR1 is SGHRS, CDR2 YFSETQ. The CDR3 loop spans 13 amino acids. V dropped 2 bases and J dropped 2 bases, with 7 bases sitting between them.

The CDR3 sequence: CASSLLAGGVYEQYF. The CDR3 bases are TGCGCCAGCAGCTTGTTAGCAGGGGGAGTCTACGAGCAGTACTTC. V and J are TRBV5-1 and TRBJ2-7, with TRBD1 matching 7 bases. Germline values: CDR1 SGHRS, CDR2 YFSETQ. The V gene end was trimmed by 1 base and the J gene end by 3 bases; junction bases not matched to a gene: 7. CDR3 size: 15 residues.

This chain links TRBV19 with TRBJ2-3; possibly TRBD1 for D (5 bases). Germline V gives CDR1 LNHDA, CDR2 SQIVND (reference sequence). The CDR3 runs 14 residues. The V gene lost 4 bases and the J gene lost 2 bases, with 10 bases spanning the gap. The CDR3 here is CASSTTGVTDTQYF. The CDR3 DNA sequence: TGTGCCAGTAGTACCACAGGAGTCACAGATACGCAGTATTTT.